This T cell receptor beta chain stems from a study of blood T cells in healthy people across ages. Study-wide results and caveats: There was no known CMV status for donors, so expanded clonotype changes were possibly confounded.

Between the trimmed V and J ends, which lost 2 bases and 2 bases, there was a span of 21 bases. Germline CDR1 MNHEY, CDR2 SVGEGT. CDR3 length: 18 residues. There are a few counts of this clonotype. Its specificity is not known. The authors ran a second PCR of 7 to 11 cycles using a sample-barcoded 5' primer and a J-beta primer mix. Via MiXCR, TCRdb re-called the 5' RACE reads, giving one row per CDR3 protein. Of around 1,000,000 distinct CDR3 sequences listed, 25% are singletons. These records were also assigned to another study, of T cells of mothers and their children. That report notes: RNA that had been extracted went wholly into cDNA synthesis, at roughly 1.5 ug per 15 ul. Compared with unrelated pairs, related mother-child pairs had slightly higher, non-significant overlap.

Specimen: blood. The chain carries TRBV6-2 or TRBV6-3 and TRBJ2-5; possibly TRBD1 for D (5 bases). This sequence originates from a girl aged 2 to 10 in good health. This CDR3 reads CASSYDFGAEILQETQYF. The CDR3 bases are TGTGCCAGCAGTTACGATTTTGGGGCAGAAATACTTCAAGAGACCCAGTACTTC.